This TCR beta chain was identified in a study of PD-L1 blockade in urothelial cancer. Study-wide background: Patients started atezolizumab in the mid-2010s, 1,200 mg intravenously every 3 weeks. Median T cell yield from blood was roughly 140,000.

The table came from immunoSEQ multiplex PCR; TCRdb's copy has only in-frame clones and leaves some out. This table has about 110,000 clones, 80% to 95% appearing once. A single count supports this clone. The germline CDR1 and CDR2 sequences are SGHAT and FQDESV (reference sequence). Trimming cost V 1 base and J 6 bases, with 6 bases left between them. The CDR3 is made up of 13 amino acids. The time point was: peripheral blood 6 weeks after treatment start. The TCR sequence derives from a man aged 55 to 69 with urothelial cancer. The chain employs TRBV11-1 and TRBJ2-2; no clear D gene. The sequencing used PBMCs, collected around atezolizumab (anti-PD-L1) treatment. The CDR3 is CASSLGAAGELFF. The CDR3 DNA reads TGTGCCAGCAGCTTAGGCGCGGCCGGGGAGCTGTTTTTT.